One sample yielded the 29 T cell receptor beta chains listed below, sequenced in a study of CD8 T cells in ankylosing spondylitis. Notes on the study in general: One TCR beta motif, made up of several highly homologous variants, appeared characteristic of ankylosing spondylitis blood.

Their antigen targets remain unknown. TCRdb passed the 5' RACE reads through MiXCR, listing each CDR3 protein once. This table holds under 450,000 distinct CDR3 sequences, under 20% found once. Sequencing was done on a sample of blood, either unsorted or a sorted T cell fraction (not recorded which). These receptors all come from a male donor with ankylosing spondylitis.

CDR3 region: CASSHSGQLEKLFF. The CDR3 DNA reads as TGTGCCAGCTCACACTCGGGACAGCTAGAAAAACTGTTTTTT. This chain links TRBV18 with TRBJ1-4, with 7 bases lining up with TRBD1. J was trimmed by 8 bases and V by 4 bases; bases with no gene match: 7. The CDR3 extends over 14 amino acids. Germline V gene lookup returns CDR1 KGHSH and CDR2 LQKENI.

A few counts support this clonotype. J is TRBJ2-5 and V is TRBV6-2 or TRBV6-3; 7 positions match TRBD1. The V gene end was trimmed by 2 bases and the J gene end by 1 base; junction bases not matched to a gene: 10. Germline CDR1 reads MNHEY; CDR2 reads SVGEGT. The CDR3 totals 17 residues. The CDR3 spells CASSYLNRGRGQETQYF. CDR3 bases: TGTGCCAGCAGTTACCTTAACAGGGGTAGGGGCCAAGAGACCCAGTACTTC.

The chain uses TRBV18 and TRBJ2-2; 10 bases are shared with TRBD2. From germline, CDR1 is KGHSH and CDR2 LQKENI. With 3 bases clipped from V and 2 bases from J, the junction kept 6 bases outside the gene matches. The CDR3 loop spans 17 amino acids. CDR3 protein: CASSPELAGANTGELFF. The CDR3 coding sequence is TGTGCCAGCTCACCGGAGCTAGCGGGGGCCAACACCGGGGAGCTGTTTTTT.

In this sample, this clonotype turned up many times. The gene calls are TRBV24-1 and TRBJ2-7, with D possibly TRBD1 on 6 matching bases. V was shortened by 4 bases and J by 0 bases, with 15 bases between the two germline ends. The CDR3 contains 16 residues. Germline V CDR1 and CDR2: KGHDR, SFDVKD. In nucleotides, the CDR3 is TGTGCCACCAGTGACTTCGGGACACCGAGCTCCTACGAGCAGTACTTC. Encoded protein: CATSDFGTPSSYEQYF.

The V call is TRBV3-1, the J call TRBJ1-4; D call uncertain. Trimming took 4 bases from V and 6 from J, leaving 9 bases between them. The germline CDR1 and CDR2 sequences are LGHDT and YNNKEL (reference sequence). The CDR3 covers 13 residues. The CDR3 protein is CASSLLGYEKLFF. The CDR3 nucleotides read TGTGCCAGCAGCCTCCTTGGGTATGAAAAACTGTTTTTT.

This clonotype has a handful of counts. This chain links TRBV7-8 with TRBJ2-1; no reliable D call. In germline, CDR1 is SGHVS, CDR2 FQNEAQ. The CDR3 has 15 amino acids. Trimming shortened V by 5 bases and J by 2 bases, and 13 bases separated the two germline ends. DNA for the CDR3: TGTGCCAGCAGCCGCAGTATGAGTGCCTACAATGAGCAGTTCTTC. Translated: CASSRSMSAYNEQFF.

This rearrangement joins TRBV7-3 to TRBJ2-5; the match to TRBD2 covers 8 bases. CDR1 is SGHTA, CDR2 FQGTGA, per germline. The length of the CDR3 is 15 residues. V trimming: 2 bases; J trimming: 5 bases; junction bases outside the gene matches: 7. The CDR3 DNA sequence: TGTGCCAGCAGCTTAGGAGCGGGAGTATCTGAGACCCAGTACTTC. Its translation: CASSLGAGVSETQYF. The full variable domain, completed using reference TRBV7-3 and TRBJ2-5, is GAGVSQTPSNKVTEKGKYVELRCDPISGHTALYWYRQSLGQGPEFLIYFQGTGAADDSGLPNDRFFAVRPEGSVSTLKIQRTERGDSAVYLCASSLGAGVSETQYFGPGTRLLVL.

The chain couples TRBV4-2 to TRBJ1-6, with no clear D. The ends were cut back, 0 bases at V and 0 bases at J, with 12 bases in the middle. This CDR3 has 18 amino acids. The germline CDR1 and CDR2 sequences are LGHNA and YNFKEQ. This CDR3 reads CASSQDARGSSYNSPLHF. CDR3 DNA sequence: TGTGCCAGCAGCCAAGATGCGCGAGGGAGCTCCTATAATTCACCCCTCCACTTT.

The chain has TRBV5-1 and TRBJ1-6; 11 positions match TRBD1. The junction had 4 bases not matched to a gene; V was cut back by 1 base and J by 7 bases. CDR3 size: 16 residues. Germline V lookup: CDR1 SGHRS, CDR2 YFSETQ. CDR3 bases: TGCGCCAGCAGCTTGAATGGACAGGGGGCGAATTCACCCCTCCACTTT. As protein: CASSLNGQGANSPLHF.

This clonotype has only a few counts. The genes are TRBV12-3 or TRBV12-4 and TRBJ1-1, with 10 positions matching TRBD1. The CDR3 length is 14 residues. V gave up 8 bases and J gave up 5 bases; unmatched junction bases: 8. The CDR3 is CASGPTGGLTEAFF. Here the CDR3 DNA reads TGTGCCAGCGGCCCGACAGGGGGCTTGACTGAAGCTTTCTTT.

The genes are TRBV20-1 and TRBJ1-5; perhaps TRBD1 as D (5 bases). Looked up from germline, CDR1 is DFQATT and CDR2 is SNEGSKA (reference sequence). With 4 bases removed from V and 2 bases from J, the gap between germline ends came to 15 bases. The CDR3 spans 15 residues. The CDR3 coding sequence is TGCAGTGCTATACACCGCCAGGGTGGCAATCAGCCCCAGCATTTT. This translates into CSAIHRQGGNQPQHF.

The gene calls are TRBV5-6 and TRBJ1-1; tentative D call: TRBD1 (5 bases). Germline lookup yields CDR1 SGHDT and CDR2 YYEEEE. The V and J ends lost 3 bases and 2 bases respectively, with 11 bases between them. The CDR3 extends over 14 amino acids. The CDR3 sequence is CASSSWDRNTEAFF. For the CDR3, the DNA is TGTGCCAGCAGCTCGTGGGACCGAAACACTGAAGCTTTCTTT.

This clonotype was seen a few times. J is TRBJ2-1 and V is TRBV9, with TRBD1 matching 7 bases. J gave up 1 base and V 3 bases, and 13 bases lay outside the gene matches. The CDR3 covers 18 residues. CDR1 and CDR2 from the germline V gene are SGDLS and YYNGEE. The CDR3 bases are TGTGCCAGCAGCGCACCCGGGCCAGGGGGTAGTTCCTACAATGAGCAGTTCTTC. As protein: CASSAPGPGGSSYNEQFF.

In this sample, this clonotype turned up a few times. This sequence joins TRBV3-1 and TRBJ2-5, with TRBD2 identical over 10 bases. Per germline, CDR1 LGHDT and CDR2 YNNKEL (reference sequence). The J segment lost 3 bases and the V segment lost 0 bases, leaving 4 bases of the junction unmatched. This CDR3 spans 16 amino acids. The CDR3 loop reads CASSQEAGGWKETQYF. CDR3 sequence (DNA): TGTGCCAGCAGCCAAGAAGCGGGGGGGTGGAAAGAGACCCAGTACTTC.

This clonotype was counted at least ten times. This sequence joins TRBV12-3 or TRBV12-4 and TRBJ1-1, with D hard to call. V lost 6 bases and J lost 5, with 16 bases in between. The CDR3 is 14 residues long. CDR3: CASSTLSVGTEAFF. CDR3 nucleotide sequence: TGTGCCAGCAGCACCCTATCTGTGGGGACTGAAGCTTTCTTT.

This clonotype was detected ten times or more. The chain combines TRBV7-2 with TRBJ1-1; D is ambiguous. The V gene lost 3 bases and the J gene lost 1 base, with 15 bases spanning the gap. The CDR3 is 16 residues long. CDR1 is SGHTA and CDR2 is FQGNSA in the germline V gene. This chain's CDR3 is CASSLLSGLPNTEAFF. The CDR3, as DNA: TGTGCCAGCAGCTTGCTCTCGGGGTTACCGAACACTGAAGCTTTCTTT.

Many counts were recorded for this clonotype. The J gene is TRBJ2-1, the V gene TRBV18; D is possibly TRBD2 (5 bases). The germline V and J ends were trimmed by 6 bases and 0 bases, with 12 bases remaining between them. This CDR3 is built from 15 residues. CDR1 and CDR2 (germline): KGHSH, LQKENI. CDR3 amino acids: CASSVLVSSYNEQFF. CDR3 nucleotides: TGTGCCAGCTCCGTACTAGTATCCTCCTACAATGAGCAGTTCTTC. Full variable domain (outside the CDR3, taken from reference TRBV18 and TRBJ2-1): NAGVMQNPRHLVRRRGQEARLRCSPMKGHSHVYWYRQLPEEGLKFMVYLQKENIIDESGMPKERFSAEFPKEGPSILRIQQVVRGDSAAYFCASSVLVSSYNEQFFGPGTRLTVL.

This clonotype was recorded at least ten times. The chain joins TRBV20-1 to TRBJ2-1; D possibly corresponds to TRBD2 (6 bases). Trimming removed 1 base from V and 7 bases from J, with 17 bases in between. This CDR3 has 15 amino acids. Germline CDR1 reads DFQATT; CDR2 reads SNEGSKA (reference sequence). CDR3: CSARGGMTGTNEQFF. The DNA of the CDR3 is TGCAGTGCTAGAGGCGGGATGACGGGAACAAATGAGCAGTTCTTC.

At least ten counts were recorded for this clonotype. This rearrangement joins TRBV20-1 to TRBJ2-7; 14 bases agree with TRBD2. The CDR3 sequence is 14 residues long. Trimming cost V 6 bases and J 2 bases; bases outside gene matches: 3. From germline, CDR1 is DFQATT and CDR2 SNEGSKA (reference sequence). CDR3: CSAAGLAGAYEQYF. CDR3 DNA sequence: TGCAGTGCAGCGGGACTAGCGGGAGCCTACGAGCAGTACTTC.

The V call is TRBV28, the J call TRBJ1-3; maybe TRBD1 (6 bases). Trimming took 5 bases from V and 4 from J, leaving 15 bases between them. The CDR3 sequence is 15 residues long. In germline, CDR1 is MDHEN, CDR2 SYDVKM. CDR3 in DNA: TGTGCCAGCAGTCCCGGGGGCGCGGAGGGAAACACCATATATTTT. It codes for CASSPGGAEGNTIYF.

This clonotype was observed at least ten times. This rearrangement joins TRBV12-3 or TRBV12-4 to TRBJ1-2, with 9 bases identical to TRBD1. The junction had 6 bases not matched to a gene; V was cut back by 4 bases and J by 3 bases. This CDR3 spans 15 amino acids. CDR3: CASSSKRTGDYGYTF. CDR3 coding DNA: TGTGCCAGCAGTTCGAAGAGGACAGGGGACTATGGCTACACCTTC.

This chain joins TRBV2 and TRBJ1-1, with TRBD1 as a possible D gene (6 bases). CDR1 is SNHLY, CDR2 FYNNEI, per germline. CDR3 length: 13 residues. V was trimmed by 3 bases and J by 8 bases, leaving 13 bases between them. This chain's CDR3 is CASSDPGVLEAFF. The CDR3 DNA is TGTGCCAGCAGTGACCCAGGGGTCTTAGAAGCTTTCTTT. The full variable domain, completed using reference TRBV2 and TRBJ1-1, is EPEVTQTPSHQVTQMGQEVILRCVPISNHLYFYWYRQILGQKVEFLVSFYNNEISEKSEIFDDQFSVERPDGSNFTLKIRSTKLEDSAMYFCASSDPGVLEAFFGQGTRLTVV.

This clonotype was counted only a few times. J is TRBJ2-2 and V is TRBV19, with TRBD2 matching 7 bases. V lost 3 bases to trimming and J lost 0 bases; unmatched junction nucleotides: 1. Germline V CDR1 and CDR2: LNHDA, SQIVND (reference sequence). This CDR3 is built from 15 residues. The CDR3 DNA is TGTGCCAGTAGTATGGGGACTACGAACACCGGGGAGCTGTTTTTT. This translates into CASSMGTTNTGELFF.

The gene calls are TRBV6-5 and TRBJ1-2; 9 nucleotides line up with TRBD1. Unmatched junction bases numbered 6, after V lost 4 bases and J lost 6 bases. Germline V gene data show CDR1 as MNHEY and CDR2 as SVGAGI. The CDR3 covers 14 residues. The CDR3: CASSSGQGRNGYTF. For the CDR3, the DNA is TGTGCCAGCAGTTCCGGACAGGGGCGGAATGGCTACACCTTC.

The table lists this clonotype with a few counts. J is TRBJ2-3 and V is TRBV20-1; 7 bases are shared with TRBD1. The junction had 7 bases not matched to a gene; V was cut back by 3 bases and J by 4 bases. Germline CDR1 reads DFQATT; CDR2 reads SNEGSKA (reference sequence). The CDR3 spans 14 residues. The CDR3 reads CSARRRGRADTQYF. The CDR3 coding sequence is TGCAGTGCTAGGAGAAGGGGGCGCGCAGATACGCAGTATTTT.

This clonotype has more than one count but fewer than ten. This chain joins TRBV6-2 or TRBV6-3 and TRBJ2-7, with D uncertain. CDR1 MNHEY and CDR2 SVGEGT come from the germline V gene. This CDR3 has 12 residues. V dropped 8 bases and J dropped 5 bases, with 13 bases sitting between them. This CDR3 reads CASVTVANEQYF. Here the CDR3 DNA reads TGTGCCAGCGTGACGGTGGCCAACGAGCAGTACTTC.

CDR3 amino acids: CASSLSGGPGELFF. In DNA form, the CDR3 reads TGTGCCAGCAGCCTATCCGGGGGTCCCGGGGAGCTGTTTTTT. The chain couples TRBV7-9 to TRBJ2-2; possible D gene TRBD2, 6 bases. Trimming cost V 5 bases and J 6 bases, with 13 bases left between them. The CDR3 has 14 amino acids. Germline V CDR1 and CDR2: SEHNR, FQNEAQ (reference sequence).

This sequence joins TRBV15 and TRBJ1-5; D is perhaps TRBD1 (6 bases). V shed 4 bases and J shed 1 base, with 11 bases lying between them. This CDR3 comprises 15 residues. Germline-derived CDR1 and CDR2 are LNHNV and YYDKDF (reference sequence). The CDR3 spells CATSTGVTSNQPQHF. The CDR3 region has the DNA TGTGCCACCAGCACAGGGGTCACGAGCAATCAGCCCCAGCATTTT.

This clonotype has only a few counts. This sequence joins TRBV2 and TRBJ2-1; TRBD2 agrees at 10 bases. The CDR3 has 14 residues. Trimming cost V 7 bases and J 7 bases; bases outside gene matches: 7. Germline V gene sequence: CDR1 SNHLY, CDR2 FYNNEI. The CDR3 reads CASNEREGMNEQFF. CDR3 DNA sequence: TGTGCCAGCAACGAGCGGGAGGGAATGAATGAGCAGTTCTTC.